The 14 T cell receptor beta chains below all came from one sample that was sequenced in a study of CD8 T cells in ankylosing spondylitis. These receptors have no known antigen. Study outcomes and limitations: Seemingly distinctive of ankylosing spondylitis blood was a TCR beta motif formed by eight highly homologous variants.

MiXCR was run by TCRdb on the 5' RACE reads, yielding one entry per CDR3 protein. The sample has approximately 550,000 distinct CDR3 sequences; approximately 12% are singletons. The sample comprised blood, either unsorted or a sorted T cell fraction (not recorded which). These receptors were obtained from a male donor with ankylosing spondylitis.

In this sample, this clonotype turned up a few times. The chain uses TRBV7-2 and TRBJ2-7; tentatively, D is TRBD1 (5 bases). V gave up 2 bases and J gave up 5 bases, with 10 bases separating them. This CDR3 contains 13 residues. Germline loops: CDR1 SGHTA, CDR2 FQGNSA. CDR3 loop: CASSLRGTNEQYF. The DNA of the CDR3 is TGTGCCAGCAGCTTAAGGGGAACGAACGAGCAGTACTTC.

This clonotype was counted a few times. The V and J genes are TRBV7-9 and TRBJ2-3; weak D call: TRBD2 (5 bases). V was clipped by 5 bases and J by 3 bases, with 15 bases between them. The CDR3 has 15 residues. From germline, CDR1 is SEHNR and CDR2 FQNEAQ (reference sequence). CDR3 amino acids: CASSARRGRTDTQYF. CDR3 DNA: TGTGCCAGCAGCGCGCGGCGCGGGCGAACAGATACGCAGTATTTT.

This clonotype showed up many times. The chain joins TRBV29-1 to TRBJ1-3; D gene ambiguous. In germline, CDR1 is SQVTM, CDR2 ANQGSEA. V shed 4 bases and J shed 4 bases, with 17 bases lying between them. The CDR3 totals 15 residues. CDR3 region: CSVATGGSSGNTIYF. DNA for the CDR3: TGCAGCGTTGCAACGGGCGGCAGTTCGGGAAACACCATATATTTT.

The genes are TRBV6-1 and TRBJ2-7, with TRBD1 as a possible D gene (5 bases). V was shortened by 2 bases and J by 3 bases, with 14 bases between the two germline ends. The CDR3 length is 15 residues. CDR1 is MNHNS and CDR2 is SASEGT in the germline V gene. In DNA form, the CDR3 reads TGTGCCAGCAGTGAAAGGGGCGGCAGAGGCTACGAGCAGTACTTC. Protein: CASSERGGRGYEQYF.

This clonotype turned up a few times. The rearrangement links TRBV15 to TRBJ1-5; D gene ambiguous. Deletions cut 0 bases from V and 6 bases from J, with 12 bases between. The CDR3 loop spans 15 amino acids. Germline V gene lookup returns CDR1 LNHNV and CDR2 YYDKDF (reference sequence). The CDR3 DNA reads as TGTGCCACCAGCAGAGATTTGAGGGATCGTCAGCCCCAGCATTTT. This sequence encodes CATSRDLRDRQPQHF.

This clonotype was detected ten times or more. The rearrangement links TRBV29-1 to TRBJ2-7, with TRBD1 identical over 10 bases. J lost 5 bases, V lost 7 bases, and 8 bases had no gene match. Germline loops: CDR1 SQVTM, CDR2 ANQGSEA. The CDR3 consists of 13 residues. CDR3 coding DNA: TGCAGCGCCGGGACAGGGGCTGGACACGAGCAGTACTTC. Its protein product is CSAGTGAGHEQYF.

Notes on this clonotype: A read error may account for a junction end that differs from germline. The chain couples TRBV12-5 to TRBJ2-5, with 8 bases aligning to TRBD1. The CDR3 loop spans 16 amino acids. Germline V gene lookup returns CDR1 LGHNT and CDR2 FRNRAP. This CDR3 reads CASGLVPGQGGETQYF. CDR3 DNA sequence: TGTGCTAGTGGTCTGGTCCCTGGACAGGGAGGAGAGACCCAGTACTTC.

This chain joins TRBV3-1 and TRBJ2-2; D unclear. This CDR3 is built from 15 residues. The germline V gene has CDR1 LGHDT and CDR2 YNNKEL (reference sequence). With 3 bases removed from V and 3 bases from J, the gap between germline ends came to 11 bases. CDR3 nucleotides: TGTGCCAGCAGCCATTCTCCGGCGGACACCGGGGAGCTGTTTTTT. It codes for CASSHSPADTGELFF.

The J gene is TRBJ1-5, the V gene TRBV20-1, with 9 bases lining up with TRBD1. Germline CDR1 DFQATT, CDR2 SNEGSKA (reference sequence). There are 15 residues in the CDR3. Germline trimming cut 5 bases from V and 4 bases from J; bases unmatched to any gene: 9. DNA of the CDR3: TGCAGTGCTTGGGGACAGGGAGAACCAAATCAGCCCCAGCATTTT. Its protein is CSAWGQGEPNQPQHF.

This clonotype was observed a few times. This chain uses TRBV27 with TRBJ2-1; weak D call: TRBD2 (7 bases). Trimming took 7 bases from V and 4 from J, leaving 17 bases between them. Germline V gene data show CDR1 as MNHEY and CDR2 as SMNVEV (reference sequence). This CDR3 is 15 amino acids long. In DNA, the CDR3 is TGTGCCAGCATTCTCCGAGGGGGGGGATACAATGAGCAGTTCTTC. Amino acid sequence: CASILRGGGYNEQFF.

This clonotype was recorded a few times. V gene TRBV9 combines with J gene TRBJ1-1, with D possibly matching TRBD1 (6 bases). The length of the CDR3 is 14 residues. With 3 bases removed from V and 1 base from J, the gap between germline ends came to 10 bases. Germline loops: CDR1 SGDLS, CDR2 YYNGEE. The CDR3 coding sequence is TGTGCCAGCAGCGCAACGGGACAGAACACTGAAGCTTTCTTT. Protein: CASSATGQNTEAFF. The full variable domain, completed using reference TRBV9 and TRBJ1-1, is DSGVTQTPKHLITATGQRVTLRCSPRSGDLSVYWYQQSLDQGLQFLIQYYNGEERAKGNILERFSAQQFPDLHSELNLSSLELGDSALYFCASSATGQNTEAFFGQGTRLTVV.

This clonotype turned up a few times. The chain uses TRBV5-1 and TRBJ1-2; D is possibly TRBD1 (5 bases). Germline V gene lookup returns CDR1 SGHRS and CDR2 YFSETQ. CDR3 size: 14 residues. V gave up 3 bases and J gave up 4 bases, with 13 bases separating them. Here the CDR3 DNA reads TGCGCCAGCAGCTCTAACAGGAACTTCTATGGCTACACCTTC. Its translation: CASSSNRNFYGYTF.

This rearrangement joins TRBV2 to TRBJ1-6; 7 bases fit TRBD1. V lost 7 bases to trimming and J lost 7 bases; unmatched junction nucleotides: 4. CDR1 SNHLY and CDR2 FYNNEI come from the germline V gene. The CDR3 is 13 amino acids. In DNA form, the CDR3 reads TGTGCCAGCAACCGACAGGGAAATTCACCCCTCCACTTT. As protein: CASNRQGNSPLHF. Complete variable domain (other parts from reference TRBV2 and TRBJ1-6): EPEVTQTPSHQVTQMGQEVILRCVPISNHLYFYWYRQILGQKVEFLVSFYNNEISEKSEIFDDQFSVERPDGSNFTLKIRSTKLEDSAMYFCASNRQGNSPLHFGNGTRLTVT.

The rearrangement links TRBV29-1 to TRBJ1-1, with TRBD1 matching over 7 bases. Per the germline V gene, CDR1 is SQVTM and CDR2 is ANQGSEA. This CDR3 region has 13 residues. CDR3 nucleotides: TGCATCATTGCGACAGGGATGAACACTGAAGCTTTCTTT. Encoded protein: CIIATGMNTEAFF.